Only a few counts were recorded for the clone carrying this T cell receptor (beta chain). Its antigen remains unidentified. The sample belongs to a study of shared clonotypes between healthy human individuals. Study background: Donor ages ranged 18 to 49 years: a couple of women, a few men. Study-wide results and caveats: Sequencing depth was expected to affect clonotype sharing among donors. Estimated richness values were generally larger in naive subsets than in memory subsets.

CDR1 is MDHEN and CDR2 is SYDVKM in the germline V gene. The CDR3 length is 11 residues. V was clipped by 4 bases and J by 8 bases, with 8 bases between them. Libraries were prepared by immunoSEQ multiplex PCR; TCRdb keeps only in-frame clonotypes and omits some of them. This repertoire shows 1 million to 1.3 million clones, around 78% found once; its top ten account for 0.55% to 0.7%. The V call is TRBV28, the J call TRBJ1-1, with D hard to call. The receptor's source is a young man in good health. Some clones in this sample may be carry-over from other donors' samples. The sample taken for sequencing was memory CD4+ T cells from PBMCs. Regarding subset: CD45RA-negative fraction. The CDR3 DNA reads TGTGCCAGCAGTTCCAATTACGAAGCTTTCTTT. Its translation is CASSSNYEAFF.